This T cell receptor (beta chain) was retrieved from a study of spatial heterogeneity in lung cancer. TCRdb fed the 5' RACE reads into MiXCR, producing one record per CDR3 protein. Of approximately 17,000 distinct CDR3 sequences listed, about a fifth are singletons. Germline V gives CDR1 DFQATT, CDR2 SNEGSKA (reference sequence). The CDR3 has 14 amino acids. V was cut by 2 bases and J by 0 bases, with 10 bases left in between. The time point: blood at routine non-recurrence follow-up after resection. This clonotype originated in a male donor with early-stage non-small cell lung cancer. This chain connects TRBV20-1 to TRBJ1-1; D may be TRBD1 (5 bases). Sequencing used PBMCs, obtained at follow-up. The CDR3 coding sequence is TGCAGTGCTAGATCGGGGCTCATGAACACTGAAGCTTTCTTT. Its protein product is CSARSGLMNTEAFF.